A selection of T cell receptor beta chains follows, all from one sample in a study of cytomegalovirus exposure and HLA in healthy donors. Profiling relied on immunoSEQ multiplex PCR, and the TCRdb table lists in-frame clones only, not all of them. The sample shows approximately 140,000 clones, roughly four fifths of them seen only once. Specimen: PBMCs. The receptor source for this set is a boy under 18 in good health and CMV-seronegative. The CDR3 runs from the conserved cysteine through the conserved F or W. The D gene is left open where the match is weak. Not all rows give a size; the values are once, few, many and, for expanded clones, a class.

J: TRBJ2-1
V: TRBV6-5
D: TRBD2
size: -
DNA: TGTGCCAGCATCGGGAGGACCTACAATGAGCAGTTCTTC
CDR3: CASIGRTYNEQFF

J: TRBJ2-5
V: TRBV30
D: TRBD2
size: -
DNA: TGTGCCTGGAGTTTGGTAGGGAGGGCGCCAGCCCAGTACTTC
CDR3: CAWSLVGRAPAQYF

J: TRBJ2-2
V: TRBV7-9
D: TRBD2
size: -
DNA: TGTGCCAGCAGCGCAAATCCGAGCGGGAGGATCACCGGGGAGCTGTTTTTT
CDR3: CASSANPSGRITGELFF

J: TRBJ2-7
V: TRBV9
D: TRBD2
size: few
DNA: TGTGCCAGCAGCGTAGGGGGGACTAGCGGGAGCCGGGACTACGAGCAGTACTTC
CDR3: CASSVGGTSGSRDYEQYF

J: TRBJ2-1
V: TRBV6-8
D: -
size: once
DNA: TGTGCCAGCAGATACCGGGATTACTCCTACAATGAGCAGTTCTTC
CDR3: CASRYRDYSYNEQFF

J: TRBJ2-1
V: TRBV27
D: -
size: -
DNA: TGTGCCAGCAGTCCCAGCCCTAGCTCCTACAATGAGCAGTTCTTC
CDR3: CASSPSPSSYNEQFF

J: TRBJ1-5
V: TRBV19
D: -
size: -
DNA: TGTGCCAGTAGTATAGAAAGGAGGGGTAGCAATCAGCCCCAGCATTTT
CDR3: CASSIERRGSNQPQHF

J: TRBJ1-4
V: TRBV5-1
D: -
size: -
DNA: TGCGCCAGCAGCTTGCGGGGGGATGAAAAACTGTTTTTT
CDR3: CASSLRGDEKLFF

J: TRBJ2-7
V: TRBV6-5
D: -
size: -
DNA: TGTGCCAGCAGTTACATCGGACAGCACTACGAGCAGTACTTC
CDR3: CASSYIGQHYEQYF

J: TRBJ1-5
V: TRBV7-2
D: -
size: -
DNA: TGTGCCAGCAGCTTAGCGGGCGCAGCTCAGCCCCAGCATTTT
CDR3: CASSLAGAAQPQHF

J: TRBJ1-5
V: TRBV10-1
D: -
size: -
DNA: TGCGCCAGCAGAGTCAGGGGAGACCAGCCCCAGCATTTT
CDR3: CASRVRGDQPQHF

J: TRBJ2-1
V: TRBV27
D: TRBD1
size: -
DNA: TGTGCCAGCAGTTCTCGACAGGGCCCTGGAGTTAATGAGCAGTTCTTC
CDR3: CASSSRQGPGVNEQFF

J: TRBJ2-5
V: TRBV4-1
D: TRBD2
size: -
DNA: TGCGCCAGCAGCCAAGTTGGGACTAGTTCGGAGACCCAGTACTTC
CDR3: CASSQVGTSSETQYF

J: TRBJ2-7
V: TRBV29-1
D: TRBD2
size: -
DNA: TGCAGCGCCTCCCCCTGGGGCGGGAGGTCCTACGAGCAGTACTTC
CDR3: CSASPWGGRSYEQYF

J: TRBJ2-1
V: TRBV18
D: TRBD2
size: -
DNA: TGTGCCAGCTCACCAGGTCTGCTAGCGGGCGAGACCTACAATGAGCAGTTCTTC
CDR3: CASSPGLLAGETYNEQFF

J: TRBJ1-2
V: TRBV14
D: TRBD1
size: -
DNA: TGTGCCAGCAGCCGAACTACAGGGGGCGCGGCGGGGGGCTACACCTTC
CDR3: CASSRTTGGAAGGYTF

J: TRBJ2-3
V: TRBV7-6
D: -
size: -
DNA: TGTGCCAGCAGTCTAGTAGCCTACACAGATACGCAGTATTTT
CDR3: CASSLVAYTDTQYF

J: TRBJ1-5
V: TRBV5-5
D: TRBD1
size: -
DNA: TGTGCCAGCAGCTTGCTTGGGACAGTCAATCAGCCCCAGCATTTT
CDR3: CASSLLGTVNQPQHF

J: TRBJ2-1
V: TRBV7-2
D: -
size: -
DNA: TGTGCCAGCAGCCCCAGGACTTACCTATACAATGAGCAGTTCTTC
CDR3: CASSPRTYLYNEQFF

J: TRBJ2-3
V: TRBV11-2
D: TRBD2
size: -
DNA: TGTGCCAGCAGCACACCCTCTAGCGGGGGCACAGATACGCAGTATTTT
CDR3: CASSTPSSGGTDTQYF

J: TRBJ1-1
V: TRBV7-9
D: -
size: -
DNA: TGTGCCAGCAGCCCCGCGGGGAAACCTGAAGCTTTCTTT
CDR3: CASSPAGKPEAFF

J: TRBJ1-1
V: TRBV5-1
D: -
size: -
DNA: TGCGCCAGCAGCCCTAGAGAGAACACTGAAGCTTTCTTT
CDR3: CASSPRENTEAFF

J: TRBJ1-2
V: TRBV19
D: TRBD1
size: -
DNA: TGTGCCAGTAGTAGGACAGGGGTTTACTATGGCTACACCTTC
CDR3: CASSRTGVYYGYTF

J: TRBJ1-2
V: TRBV4-2
D: -
size: few
DNA: TGTGCCAGCAACCCTGACCGCTCTACAGGGCCTAACTATGGCTACACCTTC
CDR3: CASNPDRSTGPNYGYTF

J: TRBJ2-1
V: TRBV6-4
D: TRBD2
size: few
DNA: TGTGCCAGCAGTGACACGGGAGGGCCGCACAATGAGCAGTTCTTC
CDR3: CASSDTGGPHNEQFF

J: TRBJ2-1
V: TRBV4-1
D: -
size: -
DNA: TGCGCCAGCAGCCAAGATTATGAGGGTGAGCAGTTCTTC
CDR3: CASSQDYEGEQFF

J: TRBJ1-1
V: TRBV7-2
D: -
size: -
DNA: TGTGCCAGCAGCTCCTACAGATACACTGAAGCTTTCTTT
CDR3: CASSSYRYTEAFF

J: TRBJ2-2
V: TRBV2
D: TRBD1
size: -
DNA: TGTGCCAGCAGGGACAGGCGGCCCACCGGGGAGCTGTTTTTT
CDR3: CASRDRRPTGELFF

J: TRBJ1-1
V: TRBV9
D: -
size: -
DNA: TGTGCCAGCAGCGTAGCTAGGGCGGGGGAAGCTTTCTTT
CDR3: CASSVARAGEAFF

J: TRBJ1-4
V: TRBV2
D: TRBD1
size: -
DNA: TGTGCCAGCAGAGACAAGGGACAGGGGGATGAAAAACTGTTTTTT
CDR3: CASRDKGQGDEKLFF

J: TRBJ1-5
V: TRBV5-5
D: -
size: few
DNA: TGTGCCAGCAGCTTGTCAGGTAGCAATCAGCCCCAGCATTTT
CDR3: CASSLSGSNQPQHF

J: TRBJ2-2
V: TRBV2
D: -
size: few
DNA: TGTGCCAGCAGTGCCGGCCAGGGCAAGACCGGGGAGCTGTTTTTT
CDR3: CASSAGQGKTGELFF

J: TRBJ2-7
V: TRBV7-2
D: TRBD2
size: -
DNA: TGTGCCAGCAGCTTCACTAGCGGGAGCGGCGAGCAGTACTTC
CDR3: CASSFTSGSGEQYF

J: TRBJ1-5
V: TRBV2
D: -
size: few
DNA: TGTGCCAGCAGTGACAGGGTGGGCAATCAGCCCCAGCATTTT
CDR3: CASSDRVGNQPQHF

J: TRBJ2-7
V: TRBV7-9
D: TRBD1
size: -
DNA: TGTGCCAGCAGCTCACTGACAGGGGCCTACGAGCAGTACTTC
CDR3: CASSSLTGAYEQYF

J: TRBJ2-5
V: TRBV21-1
D: -
size: -
DNA: TGTGCCAGCAGCAGGGGGCAGGAGACCCAGTACTTC
CDR3: CASSRGQETQYF

J: TRBJ1-1
V: TRBV5-1
D: -
size: -
DNA: TGCGCCAGCAGCAGACAGAAGGACACTGAAGCTTTCTTT
CDR3: CASSRQKDTEAFF

J: TRBJ1-2
V: TRBV25-1
D: TRBD1
size: few
DNA: TGTGCCAGCAGTGAAGCAGGGGGCGACCTCTATGGCTACACCTTC
CDR3: CASSEAGGDLYGYTF

J: TRBJ1-3
V: TRBV29-1
D: TRBD1
size: -
DNA: TGCAGCGTTGCCGGGACAGGGAAAGGTGGAAACACCATATATTTT
CDR3: CSVAGTGKGGNTIYF

J: TRBJ1-2
V: TRBV5-1
D: -
size: once
DNA: TGCGCCAGCAGCGGGGACACCTATGGCTACACCTTC
CDR3: CASSGDTYGYTF

J: TRBJ2-7
V: TRBV27
D: -
size: -
DNA: TGTGCCAGCAGTTTCGGACAGTTTTACGAGCAGTACTTC
CDR3: CASSFGQFYEQYF

J: TRBJ2-7
V: TRBV13
D: TRBD1
size: -
DNA: TGTGCCAGCAGCTTAGGTGGGGACAGATCCTACGAGCAGTACTTC
CDR3: CASSLGGDRSYEQYF

J: TRBJ2-2
V: TRBV6-5
D: -
size: -
DNA: TGTGCCAGCAGCGCAGGGCCCGGGGAGCTGTTTTTT
CDR3: CASSAGPGELFF

J: TRBJ2-4
V: TRBV2
D: -
size: -
DNA: TGTGCCAGCACCGAACAGGACCTAGCCAAAAACATTCAGTACTTC
CDR3: CASTEQDLAKNIQYF